The rows below give T cell receptor beta chains drawn from one sample of a study of blood T cells in healthy people across ages. One entry per CDR3 protein, called by TCRdb with MiXCR from the 5' RACE reads. The repertoire holds more than 1.4 million distinct CDR3 sequences, with approximately 42% as singletons. The material sequenced was blood. The receptors stem from a woman in her late teens or twenties in good health. The CDR3 runs from the conserved cysteine through the conserved F or W. A D gene is named only where the DNA matches it firmly. Not all rows give a size; the values are once, few, many and, for expanded clones, a class.

TRBJ2-5,-,TRBV20-1,few,CSARDPRLRETQYF,TGCAGTGCTAGAGATCCTAGGTTGCGGGAGACCCAGTACTTC
TRBJ2-2,-,TRBV2,-,CASSGRSSTGELFF,TGTGCCAGCAGCGGGAGATCGAGCACCGGGGAGCTGTTTTTT
TRBJ2-2,TRBD2,TRBV9,many,CASSTSGNTGELFF,TGTGCCAGCAGCACTAGCGGGAACACCGGGGAGCTGTTTTTT
TRBJ1-1,-,TRBV6-6,-,CASSYSEGTEAFF,TGTGCCAGCAGTTACTCGGAAGGCACTGAAGCTTTCTTT
TRBJ1-2,-,TRBV20-1,-,CSARDGRSNYGYTF,TGCAGTGCCCGGGACGGCAGGAGTAACTATGGCTACACCTTC
TRBJ1-5,TRBD1,TRBV28,-,CASSSPDGTDDNQPQHF,TGTGCCAGCAGTTCGCCCGACGGGACAGACGATAATCAGCCCCAGCATTTT
TRBJ1-2,-,TRBV12-3/TRBV12-4,-,CASTYTGIGYTF,TGTGCCAGCACCTATACAGGGATAGGCTACACCTTC
TRBJ2-3,-,TRBV12-3/TRBV12-4,few,CASSLTRDHTDTQYF,TGTGCCAGCAGTCTCACAAGGGACCATACAGATACGCAGTATTTT
TRBJ2-7,TRBD2,TRBV7-8,-,CASSFVLQREIDEQYF,TGTGCCAGCAGCTTTGTGTTGCAGCGGGAGATCGACGAGCAGTACTTC
TRBJ1-1,-,TRBV6-5,-,CASHRGQLNTEAFF,TGTGCCAGCCATAGAGGGCAGCTGAACACTGAAGCTTTCTTT
TRBJ1-5,-,TRBV6-6,few,CASSMTGDQPQHF,TGTGCCAGCAGTATGACGGGAGATCAGCCCCAGCATTTT
TRBJ2-3,-,TRBV20-1,-,CSARDSNQDTQYF,TGCAGTGCTAGAGATTCCAACCAAGATACGCAGTATTTT
TRBJ1-1,-,TRBV6-6,-,CASSYLGGTEAFF,TGTGCCAGCAGTTACTTGGGAGGCACTGAAGCTTTCTTT
TRBJ2-5,TRBD2,TRBV29-1,-,CSVFLAGAEETQYF,TGCAGCGTGTTTCTAGCGGGGGCTGAAGAGACCCAGTACTTC
TRBJ1-1,-,TRBV4-1,-,CASSQDGWFGTMNTGAFF,TGCGCCAGCAGCCAAGATGGGTGGTTTGGAACCATGAACACTGGAGCTTTCTTT